These 13 T cell receptor beta chains came from one sample sequenced in a study of T cell responses to AZD1222 COVID-19 vaccine. The data were produced by immunoSEQ multiplex PCR, yet TCRdb's version contains in-frame clones alone and is incomplete. The sample consists of more than 110,000 clones, approximately 92% of them appearing once. Sequences were derived from peripheral blood, sampled 28 days after the second AZD1222 dose. The origin of the receptors is an adult who received the AZD1222 COVID-19 vaccine.

The rearrangement joins TRBV19 to TRBJ1-5; 8 bases line up with TRBD1. V was clipped by 6 bases and J by 1 base; unmatched bases: 8. The V gene's germline CDR1 is LNHDA and CDR2 SQIVND (reference sequence). The CDR3 consists of 16 residues. The CDR3 is CASRTTGEASNQPQHF. CDR3 DNA: TGTGCCAGTAGGACGACAGGGGAGGCCAGCAATCAGCCCCAGCATTTT.

This chain uses TRBV7-9 with TRBJ2-5; 8 bases align to TRBD1. Trimming cost V 5 bases and J 5 bases; bases outside gene matches: 4. CDR1 is SEHNR, CDR2 FQNEAQ, per germline (reference sequence). The CDR3 runs to 13 residues. CDR3 loop: CASSHWTGETQYF. In DNA, the CDR3 is TGTGCCAGCAGCCACTGGACAGGGGAGACCCAGTACTTC.

The chain employs TRBV6-6 and TRBJ1-2; D call uncertain. The CDR3 extends over 11 amino acids. Per germline, CDR1 MNHNY and CDR2 SVGAGI (reference sequence). V was clipped by 7 bases and J by 2 bases, with 5 bases between them. The DNA of the CDR3 is TGTGCCAGCAAAATGAACTATGGCTACACCTTC. Amino acid sequence: CASKMNYGYTF.

This chain links TRBV6-5 with TRBJ1-5; unclear D gene. The CDR3 consists of 15 residues. Germline CDR1 MNHEY, CDR2 SVGAGI. The V end lost 7 bases, the J end lost 2 bases, and 15 bases lay between the germline ends. This CDR3 is CASTRTDGGNQPQHF. CDR3 sequence (DNA): TGTGCCAGCACTAGGACGGACGGGGGCAATCAGCCCCAGCATTTT.

The rearrangement joins TRBV28 to TRBJ2-1; D may be TRBD1 (6 bases). V lost 3 bases to trimming and J lost 4 bases, with 19 bases between them. This CDR3 region has 17 residues. Looked up from germline, CDR1 is MDHEN and CDR2 is SYDVKM. CDR3 sequence: CASSFRANRVGYNEQFF. CDR3 in DNA: TGTGCCAGCAGTTTTAGGGCCAACAGGGTGGGGTACAATGAGCAGTTCTTC.

The chain carries TRBV7-8 and TRBJ1-5; D gene ambiguous. Germline V lookup: CDR1 SGHVS, CDR2 FQNEAQ. Trimming removed 1 base from V and 7 bases from J, with 8 bases in between. This CDR3 spans 13 amino acids. In DNA form, the CDR3 reads TGTGCCAGCAGCTTAGAACGCGGGCAGCCCCAGCATTTT. This encodes CASSLERGQPQHF.

This chain uses TRBV10-3 with TRBJ2-1, with D perhaps being TRBD1 or TRBD2 (6 bases each). The CDR3 totals 17 residues. Trimming left V 0 bases short and J 0 bases short, with 12 bases between. Germline CDR1 is ENHRY and CDR2 is SYGVKD. In DNA, the CDR3 is TGTGCCATCAGTGAGTCGAAGGGGGGCAACTCCTACAATGAGCAGTTCTTC. This gives the protein CAISESKGGNSYNEQFF.

The chain has TRBV19 and TRBJ2-1; possibly TRBD1 for D (6 bases). Germline V lookup: CDR1 LNHDA, CDR2 SQIVND (reference sequence). The CDR3 runs to 14 residues. Trimming cost V 7 bases and J 6 bases, with 16 bases left between them. CDR3 DNA sequence: TGTGCCAGTATATCGAACAGGGATCGCAATGAGCAGTTCTTC. This sequence encodes CASISNRDRNEQFF.

Concerning this clone: The junction does not match germline at one end; this may be a read error. The CDR3 DNA reads TGCGCCAGCGGCTTTGGGACAGGGTTTCGGAACACCATATATTTT. It encodes CASGFGTGFRNTIYF. The chain employs TRBV5-1 and TRBJ1-3, with TRBD1 identical over 9 bases. This CDR3 is built from 15 residues. CDR1 SGHRS and CDR2 YFSETQ come from the germline V gene.

The chain uses TRBV7-2 and TRBJ1-2, with 9 bases lining up with TRBD1. The CDR3 sequence is 14 residues long. The ends lost 5 bases at V and 3 bases at J; junction bases unmatched: 4. The germline V gene encodes CDR1 SGHTA and CDR2 FQGNSA. The CDR3 region has the DNA TGTGCCAGCAGCCGTACAGGGGGCTACTATGGCTACACCTTC. Its protein product is CASSRTGGYYGYTF. Supplemented by reference TRBV7-2 and TRBJ1-2, the full variable domain reads GAGVSQSPSNKVTEKGKDVELRCDPISGHTALYWYRQSLGQGLEFLIYFQGNSAPDKSGLPSDRFSAERTGGSVSTLTIQRTQQEDSAVYLCASSRTGGYYGYTFGSGTRLTVV.

This chain links TRBV27 with TRBJ1-4, with 7 bases identical to TRBD1. Germline assignment: CDR1 MNHEY and CDR2 SMNVEV (reference sequence). There are 15 residues in the CDR3. Losses at the gene ends were 6 bases for V and 5 bases for J; bases not matched to a gene: 9. In nucleotides, the CDR3 is TGTGCCAGCAGACCCTCGGGACAGCTAAATGAAAAACTGTTTTTT. Amino acids: CASRPSGQLNEKLFF.

The CDR3 sequence: CASSLVLQLGAFF. CDR3 nucleotides: TGTGCCAGCAGTTTGGTGTTACAGCTAGGAGCTTTCTTT. This rearrangement joins TRBV28 to TRBJ1-1; the D is unclear. The germline V gene has CDR1 MDHEN and CDR2 SYDVKM. V lost 3 bases, J lost 10 bases, and 15 bases lay in between. This CDR3 spans 13 amino acids.

The chain links TRBV7-9 to TRBJ2-7; TRBD2 matches at 11 bases. This CDR3 spans 15 amino acids. Germline values: CDR1 SEHNR, CDR2 FQNEAQ (reference sequence). J lost 0 bases, V lost 4 bases, and 2 bases had no gene match. This CDR3 reads CASSSTSGGSYEQYF. For the CDR3, the DNA is TGTGCCAGCAGCTCTACTAGCGGGGGCTCCTACGAGCAGTACTTC.